A single sample is the source of the 7 T cell receptor beta chains below, sequenced in a study of blood T cells in healthy people across ages. A second PCR of 7 to 11 cycles used a sample-barcoded 5' primer and a J-beta primer mix. TCRdb re-called the 5' RACE reads through MiXCR, storing one row per CDR3 protein. This table holds hundreds of thousands of distinct CDR3 sequences, 53% found once. Sequenced: blood. The receptor source for this set is a man of 80 years or more in good health.

This clonotype was seen a few times. A junction boundary mismatches the germline segment, possibly from a read error. This CDR3 reads CSARETGTSRNERFF. The CDR3 DNA reads as TGCAGTGCTAGAGAGACCGGGACTAGCAGGAATGAGCGGTTCTTC. The rearrangement joins TRBV20-1 to TRBJ2-1, with 9 bases that match TRBD2. The CDR3 covers 15 residues. Per the germline V gene, CDR1 is DFQATT and CDR2 is SNEGSKA (reference sequence).

The J gene is TRBJ2-1, the V gene TRBV27, with 9 nucleotides matching TRBD2. Germline CDR1 reads MNHEY; CDR2 reads SMNVEV (reference sequence). J lost 7 bases, V lost 6 bases, and 16 bases had no gene match. This CDR3 comprises 17 residues. The CDR3 nucleotides read TGTGCCAGCAGCCTGCGAACAGGGCTAGCGGGAACAAATGAGCAGTTCTTC. This gives the protein CASSLRTGLAGTNEQFF.

The chain couples TRBV3-1 to TRBJ2-1, with 7 nucleotides matching TRBD2. This CDR3 has 16 amino acids. The germline V gene has CDR1 LGHDT and CDR2 YNNKEL (reference sequence). The V gene end was trimmed by 2 bases and the J gene end by 0 bases; junction bases not matched to a gene: 4. The CDR3 is CASSQPGGSSYNEQFF. DNA of the CDR3: TGTGCCAGCAGCCAACCCGGGGGGAGCTCCTACAATGAGCAGTTCTTC.

J is TRBJ2-5 and V is TRBV3-1; tentatively, D is TRBD2 (5 bases). CDR3 length: 14 residues. With 0 bases removed from V and 2 bases from J, the gap between germline ends came to 7 bases. The germline V gene has CDR1 LGHDT and CDR2 YNNKEL (reference sequence). In DNA, the CDR3 is TGTGCCAGCAGCCAAGATAAGCGGCAAGAGACCCAGTACTTC. Translation: CASSQDKRQETQYF.

This chain connects TRBV7-2 to TRBJ2-5; 9 bases match TRBD1. CDR1 SGHTA and CDR2 FQGNSA come from the germline V gene. This CDR3 is 14 amino acids long. With V trimmed by 5 bases and J by 5 bases, 6 bases remained unmatched. CDR3 loop: CASSRTGALETQYF. CDR3 nucleotide sequence: TGTGCCAGCAGCCGGACAGGGGCCTTGGAGACCCAGTACTTC.

The genes are TRBV7-9 and TRBJ1-4; 7 bases are shared with TRBD1. Looked up from germline, CDR1 is SEHNR and CDR2 is FQNEAQ (reference sequence). V lost 5 bases, J lost 8 bases, and 14 bases stayed unmatched. The CDR3 covers 16 residues. Here the CDR3 reads CASSPHVAGGYEKLFF. CDR3 bases: TGTGCCAGCAGCCCACATGTGGCAGGGGGATACGAAAAACTGTTTTTT. Full variable domain (missing parts from reference TRBV7-9 and TRBJ1-4): DTGVSQNPRHKITKRGQNVTFRCDPISEHNRLYWYRQTLGQGPEFLTYFQNEAQLEKSRLLSDRFSAERPKGSFSTLEIQRTEQGDSAMYLCASSPHVAGGYEKLFFGSGTQLSVL.

The chain joins TRBV7-6 to TRBJ2-7; D unclear. There are 13 residues in the CDR3. V lost 5 bases to trimming and J lost 3 bases, with 11 bases between them. Per germline, CDR1 SGHVS and CDR2 FNYEAQ. The CDR3 spells CASSRLPYYEQYF. In DNA form, the CDR3 reads TGTGCCAGCAGCCGGCTACCTTACTACGAGCAGTACTTC.